This TCR beta chain comes out of a study of OX40 agonist ivuxolimab in advanced cancers. Study information: At 0.01 to 10 mg/kg, ivuxolimab was administered intravenously to patients every 2 weeks. Earlier treatment with anti-PD-1, anti-PD-L1 or anti-CTLA-4 was permitted, and over 35% had received some. Partial responses occurred in Three dose-escalation patients, one with hepatocellular carcinoma and two with cutaneous melanoma.

The cohort excluded patients with autoimmune disease history or systemic immunosuppression. TCRdb's copy holds only in-frame clones and misses some; the assay was immunoSEQ multiplex PCR. The table records 55,000 to 90,000 clones, approximately 78% of them present only once. This CDR3 has 14 amino acids. The V end lost 1 base, the J end lost 7 bases, and 10 bases lay between the germline ends. Germline loops: CDR1 KGHSH, CDR2 LQKENI. The sequence was obtained from an adult with an advanced solid tumor such as melanoma, head and neck, liver or kidney cancer. The rearrangement links TRBV18 to TRBJ2-2, with TRBD2 as a possible D gene (5 bases). The starting material was CD4+ or CD8+ T cells sorted from blood, obtained in a trial of the OX40 agonist ivuxolimab. This chain's CDR3 is CASSPQGGGGELFF. The CDR3 nucleotides are TGTGCCAGCTCACCACAAGGAGGCGGCGGGGAGCTGTTTTTT. The full variable domain, completed using reference TRBV18 and TRBJ2-2, is NAGVMQNPRHLVRRRGQEARLRCSPMKGHSHVYWYRQLPEEGLKFMVYLQKENIIDESGMPKERFSAEFPKEGPSILRIQQVVRGDSAAYFCASSPQGGGGELFFGEGSRLTVL.